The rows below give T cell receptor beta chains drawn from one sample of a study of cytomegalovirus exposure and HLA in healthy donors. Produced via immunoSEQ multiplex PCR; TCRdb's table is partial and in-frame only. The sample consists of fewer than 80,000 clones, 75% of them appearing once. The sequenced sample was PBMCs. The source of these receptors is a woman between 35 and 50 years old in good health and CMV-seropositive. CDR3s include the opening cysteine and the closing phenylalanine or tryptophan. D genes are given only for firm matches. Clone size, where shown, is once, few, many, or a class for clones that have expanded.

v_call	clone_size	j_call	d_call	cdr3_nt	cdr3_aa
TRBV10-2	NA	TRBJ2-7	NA	TGCGCCAGCAGTGAAGTGGCGGGGAGGCCCTACGAGCAGTACTTC	CASSEVAGRPYEQYF
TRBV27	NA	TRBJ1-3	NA	TGTGCCAGCAGGACTTACTCTGGAAACACCATATATTTT	CASRTYSGNTIYF
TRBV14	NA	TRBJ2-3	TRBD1	TGTGCCAGCAGCCAAGAAAGTCAAGTGACAGGGGCCCGCACAGATACGCAGTATTTT	CASSQESQVTGARTDTQYF
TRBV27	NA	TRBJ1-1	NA	TGTGCCAGCAGACGACAGACCCTCGGTAGGGACACTGAAGCTTTCTTT	CASRRQTLGRDTEAFF
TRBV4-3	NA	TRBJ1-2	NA	TGCGCCAGCAGCCCGAGCGGGGGCCGTGGCTACACCTTC	CASSPSGGRGYTF
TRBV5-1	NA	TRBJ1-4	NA	TGCGCCAGCAGCAGGGCAGGGGATGAAAAACTGTTTTTT	CASSRAGDEKLFF
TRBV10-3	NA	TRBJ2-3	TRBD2	TGTGCCAGTCTTAGCGGGGGGGCGGGAGATACGCAGTATTTT	CASLSGGAGDTQYF
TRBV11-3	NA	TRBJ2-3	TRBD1	TGTGCCAGCAGCTTGGGACAGGGAGGTTTAGATACGCAGTATTTT	CASSLGQGGLDTQYF
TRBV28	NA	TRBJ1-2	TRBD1	TGTGCCAGCAGTCAGCGGACAGGGAGTGCTAGCGACTACACCTTC	CASSQRTGSASDYTF
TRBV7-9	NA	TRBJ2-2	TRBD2	TGTGCCAGCAGCCAGACTAGCGGGGGGCCGCTGGGCACCGGGGAGCTGTTTTTT	CASSQTSGGPLGTGELFF
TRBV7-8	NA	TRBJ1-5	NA	TGTGCCAGCAGCTTAGCGCGGGCAGGTAGCAATCAGCCCCAGCATTTT	CASSLARAGSNQPQHF
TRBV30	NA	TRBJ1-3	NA	TGTGCCTGGAGTGTACCTGGGAGAGGTGGAAACACCATATATTTT	CAWSVPGRGGNTIYF
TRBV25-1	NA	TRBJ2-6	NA	TGTGCCAGCAGTGCCCCAGGGATCCGGGCCAACGTCCTGACTTTC	CASSAPGIRANVLTF
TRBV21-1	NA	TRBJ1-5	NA	TGTGCCAGCAGCAAAGGGCAGGGATATCAGCCCCAGCATTTT	CASSKGQGYQPQHF
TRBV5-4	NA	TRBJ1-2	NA	TGTGCCAGCAGCTCTAAACAGGGTACCTATGGCTACACCTTC	CASSSKQGTYGYTF
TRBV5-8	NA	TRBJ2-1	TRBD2	TGTGCCAGCAGCTTTGAGGGGAGGGCTGAGCAGTTCTTC	CASSFEGRAEQFF
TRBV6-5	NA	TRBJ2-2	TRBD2	TGTGCCAGCAGTTTTACACCGGGGGGGCGGACCGGGGAGCTGTTTTTT	CASSFTPGGRTGELFF
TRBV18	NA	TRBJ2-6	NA	TGTGCCAGCTCATCCCCTGGACTCTCTGGGGCCAACGTCCTGACTTTC	CASSSPGLSGANVLTF
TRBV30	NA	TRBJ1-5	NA	TGTGCCTGGAGTTCGAGGTTACGGTATAGCAATCAGCCCCAGCATTTT	CAWSSRLRYSNQPQHF
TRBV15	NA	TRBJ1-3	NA	TGTGCCACCAGCAGAGATCTCCCCAGTGAAAACACCATATATTTT	CATSRDLPSENTIYF
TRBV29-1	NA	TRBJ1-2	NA	TGCAGCGTTGAAAGAGCAGGGGAGACCTATGGCTACACCTTC	CSVERAGETYGYTF
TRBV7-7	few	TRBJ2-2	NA	TGTGCCAGCAGTTCAACAGGTCCCACCGGGGAGCTGTTTTTT	CASSSTGPTGELFF
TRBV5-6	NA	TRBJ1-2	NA	TGTGCCAGCAGCTTGGGGCCAGGGGATGGCTACACCTTC	CASSLGPGDGYTF
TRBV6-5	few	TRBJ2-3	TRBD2	TGTGCCAGCAGTTCCGGGACTAGCGACACAGATACGCAGTATTTT	CASSSGTSDTDTQYF
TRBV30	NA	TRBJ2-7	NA	TGTGCCTCCTCCTCATCACTGACTGAATACGAGCAGTACTTC	CASSSSLTEYEQYF
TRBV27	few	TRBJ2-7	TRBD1	TGTGCCAGCAGCCGGGACAGGGGGCAGGGGGAGCAGTACTTC	CASSRDRGQGEQYF
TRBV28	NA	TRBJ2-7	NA	TGTGCCAGCAGTCTGTGGAGCTCCTACGAGCAGTACTTC	CASSLWSSYEQYF
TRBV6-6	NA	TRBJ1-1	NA	TGTGCCAGCAGTTCCCACTCTGAAGCTTTCTTT	CASSSHSEAFF
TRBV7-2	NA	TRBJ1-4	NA	TGTGCCAGCAGCCGGGGGGCAGGAAATGAAAAACTGTTTTTT	CASSRGAGNEKLFF
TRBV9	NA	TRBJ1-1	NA	TGTGCCAGCAGCAGGGGAAGGGTGAACACTGAAGCTTTCTTT	CASSRGRVNTEAFF
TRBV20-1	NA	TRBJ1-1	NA	TGCAGTGTGGGGGGGTACACTGAAGCTTTCTTT	CSVGGYTEAFF
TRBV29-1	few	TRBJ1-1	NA	TGCAGCGTTGGTGCCGGGGGGCGGGTCACTGAAGCTTTCTTT	CSVGAGGRVTEAFF
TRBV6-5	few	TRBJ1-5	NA	TGTGCCAGCAGTTACGACAGGAAGAATCAGCCCCAGCATTTT	CASSYDRKNQPQHF
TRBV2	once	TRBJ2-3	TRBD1	TGTGCCAGCAGTGTACAGGGGGGAGCTAGCACAGATACGCAGTATTTT	CASSVQGGASTDTQYF
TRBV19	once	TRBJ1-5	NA	TGTGCCAGTAGTATCCACTCAGGGAGCAATCAGCCCCAGCATTTT	CASSIHSGSNQPQHF
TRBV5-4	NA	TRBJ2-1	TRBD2	TGTGCCAGCAGCCCGGGACTAGCGGGGGGGGATTTGGATGAGCAGTTCTTC	CASSPGLAGGDLDEQFF
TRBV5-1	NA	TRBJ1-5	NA	TGCGCCAGCAGCCCAAATGGGGGAGGACAGCCCCAGCATTTT	CASSPNGGGQPQHF
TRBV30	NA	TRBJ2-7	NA	TGTGCCTGGACAGGAAGCTCCTACGAGCAGTACTTC	CAWTGSSYEQYF
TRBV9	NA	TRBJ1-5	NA	TGTGCCAGCAGCGTAGACGGGAACAATCAGCCCCAGCATTTT	CASSVDGNNQPQHF
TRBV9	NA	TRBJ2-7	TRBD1	TGTGCCAGCAGCCTTCGGACAGGGGAAGGCTCCGAGCAGTACTTC	CASSLRTGEGSEQYF
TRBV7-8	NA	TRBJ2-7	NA	TGTGCCAGCAGCTTAGGGCGGGGCCCCACCTACGAGCAGTACTTC	CASSLGRGPTYEQYF
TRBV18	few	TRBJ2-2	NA	TGTGCCAGCTCACCCCTGAACACCGGGGAGCTGTTTTTT	CASSPLNTGELFF
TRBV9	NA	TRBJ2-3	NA	TGTGCCAGCAGCGCCGGTGTGGCCCAGGGGGGCGTGGATACGCAGTATTTT	CASSAGVAQGGVDTQYF
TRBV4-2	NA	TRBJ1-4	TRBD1	TGTGCCAGCAGCCAAGAAGGACAGGGAGGGTACGAAAAACTGTTTTTT	CASSQEGQGGYEKLFF
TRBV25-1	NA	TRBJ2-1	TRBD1	TGTGCCAGCAGTTACAGGGGAATCTACAATGAGCAGTTCTTC	CASSYRGIYNEQFF
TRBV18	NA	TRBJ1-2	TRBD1	TGTGCCAGCTCAGCGGACAGGGGCGCAGGTGGCTACACCTTC	CASSADRGAGGYTF
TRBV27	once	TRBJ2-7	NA	TGTGCCAGCAGTTACCGGGTACCACTCTACGAGCAGTACTTC	CASSYRVPLYEQYF
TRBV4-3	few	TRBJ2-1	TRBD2	TGCGCCAGCAGCCTCACGCGGGGGGGCCCGGTTGAGCAGTTCTTC	CASSLTRGGPVEQFF
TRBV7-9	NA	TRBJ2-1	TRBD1	TGTGCCAGCAGCTGGACAGGCTACAATGAGCAGTTCTTC	CASSWTGYNEQFF
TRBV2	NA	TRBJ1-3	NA	TGTGCCAGCAGTGAAGGCCAGATCTCTGGAAACACCATATATTTT	CASSEGQISGNTIYF
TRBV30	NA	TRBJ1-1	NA	TGTGCCTGGAGGCCCGAGTCGAACACTGAAGCTTTCTTT	CAWRPESNTEAFF
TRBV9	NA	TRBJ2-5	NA	TGTGCCAGCAGTATCGTGGGGGGGCAACAAGAGACCCAGTACTTC	CASSIVGGQQETQYF